The 18 T cell receptor beta chains given below trace back to one sample, sequenced in a study of T cell changes during pregnancy in multiple sclerosis. Clones were read by immunoSEQ multiplex PCR, and TCRdb kept only the in-frame ones, dropping some. The data show 91,000 or so clones, with roughly 92% seen just once and roughly 0.95% held by the top ten. Source: peripheral blood, taken after pregnancy. These receptors came from a female donor with multiple sclerosis, enrolled in a pregnancy study.

The V gene is TRBV6-6, the J gene TRBJ2-7; TRBD1 matches at 7 bases. This CDR3 is 14 amino acids long. Germline trimming cut 4 bases from V and 2 bases from J; bases unmatched to any gene: 5. Germline CDR1 reads MNHNY; CDR2 reads SVGAGI (reference sequence). CDR3 in DNA: TGTGCCAGCAGTTCGACGGGACAGACCTACGAGCAGTACTTC. Encoded protein: CASSSTGQTYEQYF.

The rearrangement links TRBV7-9 to TRBJ2-5, with D unclear. In germline, CDR1 is SEHNR, CDR2 FQNEAQ (reference sequence). The CDR3 totals 13 residues. Trimming left V 5 bases short and J 5 bases short, with 12 bases between. The CDR3 loop reads CASSPPLSETQYF. DNA for the CDR3: TGTGCCAGCAGCCCCCCCCTCTCGGAGACCCAGTACTTC.

V is TRBV6-1 and J is TRBJ2-2; D may be TRBD1 (6 bases). The germline CDR1 and CDR2 sequences are MNHNS and SASEGT. Trimming removed 7 bases at V and 5 bases at J, with 17 bases between. This CDR3 region has 15 residues. DNA of the CDR3: TGTGCCAGCACCTATGGACAGTCTCTAACCGGGGAGCTGTTTTTT. This codes for CASTYGQSLTGELFF.

The chain has TRBV7-9 and TRBJ2-1, with TRBD1 matching over 8 bases. Germline assignment: CDR1 SEHNR and CDR2 FQNEAQ (reference sequence). The length of the CDR3 is 16 residues. The J segment lost 0 bases and the V segment lost 3 bases, leaving 4 bases of the junction unmatched. The CDR3 reads CASSFGQGSSYNEQFF. For the CDR3, the DNA is TGTGCCAGCAGCTTCGGACAGGGAAGCTCCTACAATGAGCAGTTCTTC.

The CDR3 DNA follows: TGTGCCAGCAGTGAATATGGCAGAAGCAATCAGCCCCAGCATTTT. Protein: CASSEYGRSNQPQHF. This chain links TRBV2 with TRBJ1-5; D gene ambiguous. CDR1 and CDR2 from the germline V gene are SNHLY and FYNNEI. V dropped 2 bases and J dropped 1 base, with 9 bases sitting between them. The CDR3 is 15 residues long. The full variable domain, its missing parts supplied by reference TRBV2 and TRBJ1-5, is EPEVTQTPSHQVTQMGQEVILRCVPISNHLYFYWYRQILGQKVEFLVSFYNNEISEKSEIFDDQFSVERPDGSNFTLKIRSTKLEDSAMYFCASSEYGRSNQPQHFGDGTRLSIL.

This clone was seen just once. The V call is TRBV15, the J call TRBJ2-3; a weak D match, TRBD1 (5 bases). The germline V gene has CDR1 LNHNV and CDR2 YYDKDF (reference sequence). Trimming removed 5 bases at V and 0 bases at J, with 12 bases between. The CDR3 consists of 15 residues. CDR3 amino acids: CATSPGPRSTDTQYF. The CDR3 DNA is TGTGCCACCAGCCCAGGGCCTAGGAGCACAGATACGCAGTATTTT. The variable domain in full, completed from reference TRBV15 and TRBJ2-3, reads DAMVIQNPRYQVTQFGKPVTLSCSQTLNHNVMYWYQQKSSQAPKLLFHYYDKDFNNEADTPDNFQSRRPNTSFCFLDIRSPGLGDTAMYLCATSPGPRSTDTQYFGPGTRLTVL.

The chain combines TRBV19 with TRBJ2-5; D may be TRBD1 (5 bases). Germline CDR1 is LNHDA and CDR2 is SQIVND (reference sequence). The CDR3 length is 15 residues. The V gene lost 3 bases and the J gene lost 2 bases, with 13 bases spanning the gap. The CDR3 bases are TGTGCCAGTAGTATGGGGCAGCTTACACAAGAGACCCAGTACTTC. Its translation is CASSMGQLTQETQYF.

The chain links TRBV29-1 to TRBJ1-4; 11 nucleotides match TRBD1. The V and J ends lost 1 base and 10 bases, in that order; junction bases with no gene match: 8. The germline gives CDR1 SQVTM, CDR2 ANQGSEA. The CDR3 covers 15 residues. This CDR3 reads CSVEVPDRGRRKLFF. The CDR3 DNA follows: TGCAGCGTTGAAGTCCCGGACAGGGGGCGGAGAAAACTGTTTTTT.

This chain joins TRBV6-1 and TRBJ2-1, with D hard to call. Trimming took 3 bases from V and 10 from J, leaving 7 bases between them. The CDR3 has 11 residues. Germline assignment: CDR1 MNHNS and CDR2 SASEGT. The CDR3 region is CASSEAWEQFF. CDR3 in DNA: TGTGCCAGCAGTGAGGCTTGGGAGCAGTTCTTC.

The chain is built from TRBV2 and TRBJ2-7; D possibly corresponds to TRBD2 (6 bases). The germline V and J ends were trimmed by 0 bases and 2 bases, with 11 bases remaining between them. CDR1 is SNHLY, CDR2 FYNNEI, per germline. The CDR3 totals 15 residues. The CDR3 DNA follows: TGTGCCAGCAGTGAAGCGCTTAGCGGTACCTACGAGCAGTACTTC. Translating gives CASSEALSGTYEQYF.

A single count supports this clone. The J gene is TRBJ2-7, the V gene TRBV10-2; 8 bases line up with TRBD2. The germline V gene encodes CDR1 WSHSY and CDR2 SAAADI. CDR3 size: 13 residues. J lost 5 bases, V lost 4 bases, and 4 bases had no gene match. The CDR3 region has the DNA TGCGCCAGCAGTGCCGGGAGGGGGAACGAGCAGTACTTC. Its protein is CASSAGRGNEQYF.

This chain uses TRBV10-1 with TRBJ2-5; D is possibly TRBD2 (5 bases). This CDR3 is 12 amino acids long. CDR1 WNHNN and CDR2 SYGVQD come from the germline V gene (reference sequence). V was shortened by 5 bases and J by 5 bases, with 9 bases between the two germline ends. In nucleotides, the CDR3 is TGCGCCAGCAGTCGTGGAGGCGAGACCCAGTACTTC. Protein sequence: CASSRGGETQYF.

V and J are TRBV6-1 and TRBJ2-1; TRBD2 matches at 10 bases. V was clipped by 6 bases and J by 7 bases; unmatched bases: 9. Germline V CDR1 and CDR2: MNHNS, SASEGT. The CDR3 totals 15 residues. The CDR3: CASRILAGPGNEQFF. As DNA, the CDR3 is TGTGCCAGCAGGATACTAGCGGGGCCTGGGAATGAGCAGTTCTTC.

This rearrangement joins TRBV10-3 to TRBJ1-4; 7 nucleotides align to TRBD1. The length of the CDR3 is 15 residues. The ends lost 0 bases at V and 5 bases at J; junction bases unmatched: 3. CDR1 ENHRY and CDR2 SYGVKD come from the germline V gene. The CDR3 region is CAISESGDSNEKLFF. The CDR3 DNA follows: TGTGCCATCAGTGAGTCGGGGGACAGCAATGAAAAACTGTTTTTT.

This sequence joins TRBV18 and TRBJ1-5, with 7 bases matching TRBD1. V was pared by 5 bases and J by 6 bases, with 4 bases of the junction left unmatched. The CDR3 totals 13 residues. Germline V gene sequence: CDR1 KGHSH, CDR2 LQKENI. This CDR3 is CASSTGEAQPQHF. In DNA, the CDR3 is TGTGCCAGCTCAACAGGGGAGGCTCAGCCCCAGCATTTT. The variable domain in full, completed from reference TRBV18 and TRBJ1-5, reads NAGVMQNPRHLVRRRGQEARLRCSPMKGHSHVYWYRQLPEEGLKFMVYLQKENIIDESGMPKERFSAEFPKEGPSILRIQQVVRGDSAAYFCASSTGEAQPQHFGDGTRLSIL.

The V call is TRBV9, the J call TRBJ2-2, with 10 bases that match TRBD1. V lost 3 bases and J lost 7; bases outside the gene matches: 9. Germline V CDR1 and CDR2: SGDLS, YYNGEE. The CDR3 runs 16 residues. Here the CDR3 reads CASSAGQGLRYGELFF. The CDR3 nucleotides read TGTGCCAGCAGCGCGGGACAGGGGTTAAGATACGGGGAGCTGTTTTTT.

The chain uses TRBV20-1 and TRBJ2-7, with D uncertain. Germline CDR1 DFQATT, CDR2 SNEGSKA (reference sequence). The CDR3 is 11 residues long. Deletions cut 6 bases from V and 3 bases from J, with 9 bases between. This chain's CDR3 is CSALDNYEQYF. In DNA form, the CDR3 reads TGCAGTGCCCTTGACAACTACGAGCAGTACTTC.

This chain links TRBV28 with TRBJ2-7; possible D gene TRBD1, 5 bases. There are 13 residues in the CDR3. V was trimmed by 2 bases and J by 2 bases, leaving 7 bases between them. Germline assignment: CDR1 MDHEN and CDR2 SYDVKM. This chain's CDR3 is CASSLQGTYEQYF. CDR3 DNA: TGTGCCAGCAGTTTACAGGGTACCTACGAGCAGTACTTC.